The T cell receptor beta chain described here comes from a study of blood T cell repertoires in COVID-19. Study-level information: Material from acute and convalescent COVID-19 was sourced from the United States, Italy and Spain.

The CDR3 has 17 amino acids. The germline V gene has CDR1 DFQATT and CDR2 SNEGSKA (reference sequence). Losses at the gene ends were 3 bases for V and 0 bases for J; bases not matched to a gene: 4. Libraries were prepared by immunoSEQ multiplex PCR; TCRdb keeps only in-frame clonotypes and omits some of them. The table records 180,000 or so clones, roughly 80% of them present only once. The V call is TRBV20-1, the J call TRBJ2-1; TRBD2 matches 14 bases. Sequences were obtained from PBMCs or T cells enriched from blood (not recorded which). This TCR came from a man aged 40-50 years who had recovered from COVID-19. The CDR3: CSASGTSGGFSYNEQFF. The CDR3 DNA follows: TGCAGTGCTAGTGGGACTAGCGGGGGTTTCTCCTACAATGAGCAGTTCTTC.